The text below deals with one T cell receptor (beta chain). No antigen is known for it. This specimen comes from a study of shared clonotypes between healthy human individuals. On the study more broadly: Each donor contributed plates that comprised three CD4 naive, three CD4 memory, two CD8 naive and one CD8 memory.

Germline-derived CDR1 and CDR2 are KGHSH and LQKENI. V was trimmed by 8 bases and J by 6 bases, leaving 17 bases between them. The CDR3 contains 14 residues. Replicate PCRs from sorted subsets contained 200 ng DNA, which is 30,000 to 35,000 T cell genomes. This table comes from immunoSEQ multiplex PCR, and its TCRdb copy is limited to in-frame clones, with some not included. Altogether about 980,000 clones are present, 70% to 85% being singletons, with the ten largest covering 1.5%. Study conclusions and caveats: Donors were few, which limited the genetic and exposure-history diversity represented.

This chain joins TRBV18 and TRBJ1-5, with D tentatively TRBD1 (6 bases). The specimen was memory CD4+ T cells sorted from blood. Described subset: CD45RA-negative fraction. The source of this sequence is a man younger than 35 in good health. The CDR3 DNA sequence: TGTGCCAGCCGCGGTACAGGGAAAAGTCAGCCCCAGCATTTT. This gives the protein CASRGTGKSQPQHF.